This T cell receptor beta chain comes out of a study of cytomegalovirus exposure and HLA in healthy donors. CDR1 is LNHNV, CDR2 YYDKDF, per germline (reference sequence). CDR3 length equals 17 residues. The V and J ends lost 0 bases and 0 bases respectively, with 9 bases between them. The PCR had 60 Vbeta and 13 Jbeta primers. Assay used: immunoSEQ multiplex PCR; TCRdb lists only in-frame clones, some missing. This repertoire shows about 130,000 clones, over 75% found once; its top ten account for 1% to 1.5%. The sequenced material came from PBMCs. The V and J genes are TRBV15 and TRBJ2-6, with a weak D call TRBD2 (5 bases). The sequence was obtained from a man in his forties or fifties in good health and CMV-seronegative. CDR3 sequence (DNA): TGTGCCACCAGCAGAGATCTCGGGAACTCTGGGGCCAACGTCCTGACTTTC. Protein: CATSRDLGNSGANVLTF. The variable domain in full, with the rest retrieved from reference TRBV15 and TRBJ2-6, is DAMVIQNPRYQVTQFGKPVTLSCSQTLNHNVMYWYQQKSSQAPKLLFHYYDKDFNNEADTPDNFQSRRPNTSFCFLDIRSPGLGDTAMYLCATSRDLGNSGANVLTFGAGSRLTVL.